The 27 T cell receptor beta chains below were found in one sample sequenced in a study of metastatic and nonmetastatic thyroid tumors. All patients reached thyroid surgery having received no treatment beforehand. TCRdb redid the clone calls on the PCR reads using MiXCR. The sample holds tens of thousands of clones, 25% to 30% seen once. The sample taken for sequencing was blood. These TCRs come from a female donor with papillary thyroid cancer or a benign thyroid nodule (not recorded which). Some clones in this sample may be carry-over from other donors' samples.

The table lists this clone with many counts. The chain joins TRBV19 to TRBJ1-5; D remains ambiguous. Trimming removed 8 bases at V and 0 bases at J, with 11 bases between. Germline loops: CDR1 LNHDA, CDR2 SQIVND (reference sequence). The CDR3 covers 14 residues. DNA of the CDR3: TGTGCCAGTGGTAACATAAATAGCAATCAGCCCCAGCATTTT. Translation: CASGNINSNQPQHF.

A remark on this clone: The junction and the germline gene differ at one end; a read error may be behind it. The J gene is TRBJ2-5, the V gene TRBV9; a possible D gene is TRBD1 (5 bases). The CDR3 is made up of 15 amino acids. Germline CDR1 and CDR2: SGDLS and YYNGEE. CDR3 coding DNA: TGTTCCAGCATCGAGGCCTGGGGCCAGTTAGAGACCCAGTACTTC. As protein: CSSIEAWGQLETQYF.

In this sample, this clone turned up once. Because it lacks the conserved phenylalanine or tryptophan at the end, this CDR3 is likely a read error. The genes are TRBV10-1 and TRBJ2-1; tentatively, D is TRBD1 (6 bases). Germline V gives CDR1 WNHNN, CDR2 SYGVQD (reference sequence). This CDR3 has 13 residues. The V end was cut by 6 bases, the J end by 6 bases, with 12 bases between. The CDR3 protein is CASRDPGVNEQFY. The CDR3 region has the DNA TGCGCCAGCAGAGACCCAGGGGTCAATGAGCAGTTCTAC.

V and J are TRBV28 and TRBJ2-6; D might be TRBD2 (5 bases). The V end lost 8 bases, the J end lost 2 bases, and 10 bases lay between the germline ends. Germline CDR1 and CDR2: MDHEN and SYDVKM. This CDR3 has 14 residues. The CDR3 sequence is CASSTTAGANVLTF. CDR3 DNA sequence: TGTGCCAGCTCGACTACGGCTGGGGCCAACGTCCTGACTTTC.

At least ten counts were recorded for this clone. The chain has TRBV29-1 and TRBJ1-2; 8 bases are shared with TRBD1. Germline-derived CDR1 and CDR2 are SQVTM and ANQGSEA. The CDR3 length is 15 residues. J gave up 4 bases and V 6 bases, and 13 bases lay outside the gene matches. The DNA of the CDR3 is TGCAGCGTCGCGGACAGGGAGGGCTTTAGCTATGGCTACACCTTC. It translates to CSVADREGFSYGYTF.

To note about this clone: A clone one base away is much larger, so this may be a read error. The CDR3 end shows no conserved phenylalanine or tryptophan, and so a read error is likely. The limits of the CDR3 on the DNA are not certain, so only TCRdb's listed CDR3 is given. The chain is built from TRBV20-1 and TRBJ1-2. Including both end residues, the CDR3 is 12 amino acids long. The germline gives CDR1 DFQATT, CDR2 SNEGSKA (reference sequence). The CDR3 protein is CSARDDEYGDTL.

The rearrangement uses TRBV4-2 and TRBJ2-5; 7 bases match TRBD2. The CDR3 covers 15 residues. Germline V CDR1 and CDR2: LGHNA, YNFKEQ. After removal of 0 bases from V and 4 bases from J, the junction contained 5 bases not matched to a gene. DNA of the CDR3: TGTGCCAGCAGCCAAGATCTGGCTAGCGGAGAGACCCAGTACTTC. The encoded protein is CASSQDLASGETQYF.

In its sample, this clone was seen a few times. A read error may produce the germline difference seen at one junction end. CDR3 DNA sequence: TGTGCCAGCAGGGACGTTTCCTCCTACGAGGAGTACTTC. Its translation: CASRDVSSYEEYF. The chain is built from TRBV6-1 and TRBJ2-7; no reliable D call. The germline CDR1 and CDR2 sequences are MNHNS and SASEGT. The CDR3 runs to 13 residues.

Points on this clone: At one boundary the junction diverges from the germline segment, which might be a read error. The rearrangement joins TRBV20-1 to TRBJ2-3; possibly TRBD1 for D (6 bases). The CDR3 sequence is 13 residues long. The germline gives CDR1 DFQATT, CDR2 SNEGSKA (reference sequence). In nucleotides, the CDR3 is TGCAGTGCTAGTCAACCAGGGGCAGATAGGCAGTATTTT. Protein product: CSASQPGADRQYF.

In this sample, this clone turned up a few times. One junction end does not reproduce the germline sequence, and a read error may be involved. This chain links TRBV6-1 with TRBJ2-3; TRBD1 is a possible D gene (5 bases). This CDR3 comprises 15 residues. Germline assignment: CDR1 MNHNS and CDR2 SASEGT. CDR3 sequence: CAISMTVSLPDTQYF. The CDR3 bases are TGTGCCATCAGTATGACAGTGAGCCTTCCAGATACGCAGTATTTT.

This clone occurred many times. V gene TRBV11-2 combines with J gene TRBJ1-1; the D gene is possibly TRBD1 (5 bases). The CDR3 is made up of 14 amino acids. Trimming shortened V by 5 bases and J by 0 bases, and 10 bases separated the two germline ends. Germline assignment: CDR1 SGHAT and CDR2 FQNNGV. CDR3 nucleotide sequence: TGTGCCAGCAGCGCGGGACTCTTGAACACTGAAGCTTTCTTT. It translates to CASSAGLLNTEAFF. The whole variable domain, remainder taken from reference TRBV11-2 and TRBJ1-1, is EAGVAQSPRYKIIEKRQSVAFWCNPISGHATLYWYQQILGQGPKLLIQFQNNGVVDDSQLPKDRFSAERLKGVDSTLKIQPAKLEDSAVYLCASSAGLLNTEAFFGQGTRLTVV.

About this clone: Being one base from a much bigger clone, this may be a read error. Other DNA sequences in the same sample also yield this CDR3. The chain combines TRBV14 with TRBJ2-5; tentatively, D is TRBD2 (7 bases). V lost 8 bases, J lost 4 bases, and 23 bases lay in between. Per the germline V gene, CDR1 is SGHDN and CDR2 is FVKESK. The CDR3 runs 16 residues. CDR3 DNA sequence: TGTGCCAGCCGGAAAATGGGGGGGGCTGGCGGAGAGACCCAGTACTTC. Its translation is CASRKMGGAGGETQYF.

The genes are TRBV7-3 and TRBJ1-6; D is unclear. From germline, CDR1 is SGHTA and CDR2 FQGTGA. Trimming removed 3 bases at V and 7 bases at J, with 10 bases between. The CDR3 is made up of 14 amino acids. The CDR3 sequence is CASSFDGKNSPLHF. The CDR3 DNA is TGTGCCAGCAGCTTTGACGGGAAAAATTCACCCCTCCACTTT.

This clone was seen repeatedly, ten times or more. The chain's CDR3 is CASRHDNYNEQFF. As DNA, the CDR3 is TGTGCCAGCAGACATGACAACTACAATGAGCAGTTCTTC. J is TRBJ2-1 and V is TRBV6-1; D is undetermined. Germline loops: CDR1 MNHNS, CDR2 SASEGT. Trimming took 6 bases from V and 3 from J, leaving 9 bases between them. The CDR3 has 13 amino acids.

This clone was seen many times. The rearrangement joins TRBV28 to TRBJ2-1; D is uncertain. With 1 base removed from V and 7 bases from J, the gap between germline ends came to 8 bases. Germline CDR1 and CDR2: MDHEN and SYDVKM. The CDR3 runs to 13 residues. The CDR3 spells CASSLSILNEQFF. CDR3 nucleotide sequence: TGTGCCAGCAGTTTATCTATCTTGAATGAGCAGTTCTTC.

Turning to this clone: Its ends do not fully match the called genes, so a read error is possible. The genes are TRBV4-2 and TRBJ2-2, with D perhaps assigned TRBD1 or TRBD2 (5 bases each). Germline V lookup: CDR1 LGHNA, CDR2 YNFKEQ. The CDR3 contains 13 residues. This CDR3 reads CASSQEGTGDLFF. In nucleotides, the CDR3 is TGTGCCAGCAGCCAAGAGGGGACCGGGGATCTGTTTTTT.

Of note for this clone: One end of the junction varies from germline; a read error may be responsible. V gene TRBV12-3 or TRBV12-4 combines with J gene TRBJ1-1; D gene uncertain. The CDR3 is 14 residues long. The CDR3: CASIRRGVYTDAFF. DNA for the CDR3: TGTGCCAGCATCCGTCGCGGGGTTTACACTGACGCTTTCTTT.

The chain has TRBV6-1 and TRBJ1-5, with 11 bases that match TRBD1. V shed 5 bases and J 4 bases; nucleotides not matched to a gene: 10. The germline V gene has CDR1 MNHNS and CDR2 SASEGT. The CDR3 has 17 residues. CDR3 nucleotides: TGTGCCAGCAGTCCCTATAGGACAGGGGGCGGGAATCAGCCCCAGCATTTT. This sequence encodes CASSPYRTGGGNQPQHF.

This clone has at least ten counts. This chain connects TRBV4-2 to TRBJ2-2; the D gene is possibly TRBD2 (6 bases). The CDR3 totals 16 residues. Germline V gene data show CDR1 as LGHNA and CDR2 as YNFKEQ. V lost 4 bases and J 6 bases, leaving 18 bases between the germline ends. The CDR3 loop is CASSLRSGDLAGELFF. The CDR3 coding sequence is TGTGCCAGCAGCCTGCGGTCGGGGGATCTAGCCGGGGAGCTGTTTTTT.

Only one count was recorded for this clone. V gene TRBV20-1 combines with J gene TRBJ2-7; 12 bases agree with TRBD2. This CDR3 region has 16 residues. The germline V gene encodes CDR1 DFQATT and CDR2 SNEGSKA (reference sequence). Germline trimming cut 3 bases from V and 0 bases from J; bases unmatched to any gene: 6. The CDR3 region is CSAREGLAGFSYEQYF. In nucleotides, the CDR3 is TGCAGTGCTAGGGAGGGACTAGCGGGTTTCTCCTACGAGCAGTACTTC.

This clone has just a few counts. Compared with germline, one end of the junction differs, possibly owing to a read error. The J gene is TRBJ1-5, the V gene TRBV6-1; D possibly corresponds to TRBD1 (5 bases). Germline V lookup: CDR1 MNHNS, CDR2 SASEGT. This CDR3 contains 15 residues. CDR3 DNA: TGTGCCAGCAGTGAGGGGCAGGCGGCTAATCATCCCCAGCATTTT. Protein product: CASSEGQAANHPQHF.

This chain uses TRBV20-1 with TRBJ1-1; no clear D gene. The CDR3 runs 13 residues. The V gene's germline CDR1 is DFQATT and CDR2 SNEGSKA (reference sequence). V dropped 7 bases and J dropped 13 bases, with 25 bases sitting between them. CDR3 nucleotides: TGCAGTGTATGGTCAGCTTTGAACACTGAAAATTTCTTT. It is translated as CSVWSALNTENFF.

J is TRBJ1-5 and V is TRBV20-1; D uncertain. CDR1 DFQATT and CDR2 SNEGSKA come from the germline V gene (reference sequence). Trimming shortened V by 7 bases and J by 1 base, and 11 bases separated the two germline ends. This CDR3 is 13 amino acids long. The CDR3 sequence is CSVTEGSNQPQHF. The DNA for the CDR3 is TGCAGTGTGACGGAGGGAAGCAATCAGCCCCAGCATTTT.

In its sample, this clone was seen many times. This chain connects TRBV15 to TRBJ1-4; D call uncertain. Germline CDR1 reads LNHNV; CDR2 reads YYDKDF (reference sequence). The CDR3 is made up of 12 amino acids. Between the trimmed V and J ends, which lost 8 bases and 5 bases, there was a span of 9 bases. The CDR3 bases are TGTGCCACCGGGCAGCGAAATGAAAAACTGTTTTTT. Its protein product is CATGQRNEKLFF.

J is TRBJ2-7 and V is TRBV5-1, with 10 bases matching TRBD1. J lost 4 bases, V lost 0 bases, and 4 bases had no gene match. This CDR3 has 15 amino acids. Per germline, CDR1 SGHRS and CDR2 YFSETQ. CDR3 coding DNA: TGCGCCAGCAGCTTGGGACAGGGGGCGCGGTACGAGCAGTACTTC. It translates to CASSLGQGARYEQYF. The full variable domain, its missing parts supplied by reference TRBV5-1 and TRBJ2-7, is KAGVTQTPRYLIKTRGQQVTLSCSPISGHRSVSWYQQTPGQGLQFLFEYFSETQRNKGNFPGRFSGRQFSNSRSEMNVSTLELGDSALYLCASSLGQGARYEQYFGPGTRLTVT.

By share of the sample, this clone is medium-sized. The V call is TRBV12-3 or TRBV12-4, the J call TRBJ1-6; D unclear. Between the trimmed V and J ends, which lost 3 bases and 0 bases, there was a span of 9 bases. The CDR3 is made up of 16 amino acids. The CDR3 bases are TGTGCCAGCAGTTTTCAGTTAAGCTCCTATAATTCACCCCTCCACTTT. Amino acid sequence: CASSFQLSSYNSPLHF.

The V and J genes are TRBV12-3 or TRBV12-4 and TRBJ2-7; D unclear. The germline V and J ends were trimmed by 6 bases and 6 bases, with 15 bases remaining between them. The CDR3 spans 13 residues. DNA for the CDR3: TGTGCCAGCAGCCAGAGTGGCCCTCGCGAGCAGTACTTC. Amino acids: CASSQSGPREQYF.